Sequencing of this T cell receptor (beta chain) was carried out in a study of blood T cell repertoires in COVID-19. About the research overall: Samples of COVID-19 (acute and convalescent) were obtained from the United States, Italy and Spain. T cells, B-cell-depleted T cells, or PBMCs provided the cDNA or gDNA that served as material.

The assay was immunoSEQ multiplex PCR, and TCRdb's table has in-frame clones only and misses some. The profile covers more than 200,000 clones, with approximately 86% appearing a single time and approximately 1.6% taken by the ten largest. This clone appeared a single time. J was trimmed by 0 bases and V by 7 bases; bases with no gene match: 2. This CDR3 spans 12 amino acids. Germline V gene lookup returns CDR1 SQVTM and CDR2 ANQGSEA. This clonotype originated in a woman between 50 and 59 years old who had recovered from COVID-19. This chain joins TRBV29-1 and TRBJ1-1; TRBD1 matches at 7 bases. The sample taken for sequencing was PBMCs or T cells enriched from blood (not recorded which). The CDR3 is CSGGQLNTEAFF. CDR3 DNA: TGCAGCGGGGGACAGCTGAACACTGAAGCTTTCTTT. The entire variable domain, with the rest obtained from reference TRBV29-1 and TRBJ1-1, is as follows: SAVISQKPSRDICQRGTSLTIQCQVDSQVTMMFWYRQQPGQSLTLIATANQGSEATYESGFVIDKFPISRPNLTFSTLTVSNMSPEDSSIYLCSGGQLNTEAFFGQGTRLTVV.